These 20 T cell receptor beta chains came from one sample sequenced in a study of cytomegalovirus exposure and HLA in healthy donors. Amplification used 60 Vbeta primers and 13 Jbeta primers. Clones were read by immunoSEQ multiplex PCR, and TCRdb kept only the in-frame ones, dropping some. Among about 84,000 clones, about 77% were seen once, and the ten largest hold 2.5%. The material sequenced was PBMCs. The receptors here all came from a male donor in good health and CMV-seropositive.

The CDR3 coding sequence is TGTGCCAGCAGTTTCCCGGGACTAGCGGGTTTCAATGAGCAGTTCTTC. This translates into CASSFPGLAGFNEQFF. J is TRBJ2-1 and V is TRBV27, with TRBD2 matching over 12 bases. V dropped 3 bases and J dropped 6; count of bases not matched to a gene: 6. In germline, CDR1 is MNHEY, CDR2 SMNVEV (reference sequence). This CDR3 is built from 16 residues.

The V call is TRBV6-6, the J call TRBJ2-7; D remains ambiguous. Trimming stripped 0 bases from V and 3 bases from J, with 6 bases between. From germline, CDR1 is MNHNY and CDR2 SVGAGI (reference sequence). The CDR3 is made up of 13 amino acids. The CDR3 protein is CASSYSNSYEQYF. The CDR3 DNA reads as TGTGCCAGCAGTTACTCGAACAGCTACGAGCAGTACTTC.

This clone came up a few times. This chain uses TRBV29-1 with TRBJ2-2; the D gene is possibly TRBD2 (6 bases). From germline, CDR1 is SQVTM and CDR2 ANQGSEA. The CDR3 extends over 11 amino acids. V lost 7 bases, J lost 6 bases, and 9 bases lay in between. CDR3 residues: CSAQRAGELFF. As DNA, the CDR3 is TGCAGCGCACAGCGGGCCGGGGAGCTGTTTTTT.

The chain carries TRBV5-6 and TRBJ2-7; 7 bases map to TRBD2. The CDR3 covers 15 residues. J was trimmed by 0 bases and V by 2 bases; bases with no gene match: 5. The germline gives CDR1 SGHDT, CDR2 YYEEEE. The CDR3 DNA reads TGTGCCAGCAGCTTCGGGACTACGTTCTCCTACGAGCAGTACTTC. Protein sequence: CASSFGTTFSYEQYF.

This chain connects TRBV25-1 to TRBJ2-2, with D possibly TRBD2 on 7 matching bases. CDR1 and CDR2 from the germline V gene are MGHDK and SYGVNS. The CDR3 spans 17 residues. V lost 9 bases and J 4 bases, leaving 24 bases between the germline ends. The CDR3 coding sequence is TGTGCCAGTCTTGGCAGGGTTGGGAGGGGGACCACCGGGGAGCTGTTTTTT. Translation: CASLGRVGRGTTGELFF.

The genes are TRBV2 and TRBJ2-3; possible D gene TRBD2, 6 bases. CDR1 is SNHLY and CDR2 is FYNNEI in the germline V gene. The CDR3 extends over 13 amino acids. The V end was cut by 4 bases, the J end by 6 bases, with 11 bases between. Written as DNA, the CDR3 is TGTGCCAGCAGTGTTAAGGGGAGGGATACGCAGTATTTT. This encodes CASSVKGRDTQYF. The full variable domain, in which reference TRBV2 and TRBJ2-3 provide the parts outside the CDR3, is EPEVTQTPSHQVTQMGQEVILRCVPISNHLYFYWYRQILGQKVEFLVSFYNNEISEKSEIFDDQFSVERPDGSNFTLKIRSTKLEDSAMYFCASSVKGRDTQYFGPGTRLTVL.

In its sample, this clone was seen once. CDR3 region: CASSPIGFEAFF. CDR3 in DNA: TGTGCCAGCAGTCCAATCGGGTTTGAAGCTTTCTTT. The chain has TRBV6-6 and TRBJ1-1; D gene uncertain. This CDR3 is built from 12 residues. The germline V and J ends were trimmed by 5 bases and 7 bases, with 11 bases remaining between them. CDR1 and CDR2 from the germline V gene are MNHNY and SVGAGI (reference sequence).

The V call is TRBV10-1, the J call TRBJ1-2; 10 nucleotides match TRBD1. In germline, CDR1 is WNHNN, CDR2 SYGVQD (reference sequence). The length of the CDR3 is 16 residues. J was trimmed by 5 bases and V by 5 bases; bases with no gene match: 11. CDR3 in amino acids: CASSPGTGERFYGYTF. As DNA, the CDR3 is TGCGCCAGCAGTCCCGGGACAGGGGAGAGGTTTTATGGCTACACCTTC.

This clone was counted once. The V gene is TRBV15, the J gene TRBJ1-5; D not resolved. V was cut by 3 bases and J by 4 bases, with 16 bases left in between. The CDR3 runs to 16 residues. Germline V CDR1 and CDR2: LNHNV, YYDKDF (reference sequence). The CDR3 sequence: CATSRYDNYGNQPQHF. In DNA, the CDR3 is TGTGCCACCAGCAGGTACGATAACTATGGGAATCAGCCCCAGCATTTT.

This clone was observed a few times. The rearrangement joins TRBV2 to TRBJ2-5; 10 nucleotides match TRBD1. The trim removed 6 bases at V and 1 base at J, leaving 5 bases unmatched. The germline V gene has CDR1 SNHLY and CDR2 FYNNEI. The CDR3 is made up of 15 amino acids. Here the CDR3 reads CASRGTGASQETQYF. CDR3 bases: TGTGCCAGCAGAGGGACAGGGGCTTCCCAAGAGACCCAGTACTTC.

The chain links TRBV18 to TRBJ2-7, with D possibly being TRBD1 (6 bases). V shed 1 base and J shed 0 bases, with 7 bases lying between them. This CDR3 has 14 residues. Germline values: CDR1 KGHSH, CDR2 LQKENI. The CDR3: CASSPLRGSYEQYF. CDR3 coding DNA: TGTGCCAGCTCACCACTCAGGGGCTCCTACGAGCAGTACTTC.

The chain uses TRBV2 and TRBJ2-2, with 10 bases aligning to TRBD2. The CDR3 has 14 amino acids. V trimming: 8 bases; J trimming: 2 bases; junction bases outside the gene matches: 2. From germline, CDR1 is SNHLY and CDR2 FYNNEI. The DNA of the CDR3 is TGTGCCAGCGCTAGCGGGAGTAACACCGGGGAGCTGTTTTTT. The encoded protein is CASASGSNTGELFF. Together with reference TRBV2 and TRBJ2-2, the CDR3 gives the full variable domain: EPEVTQTPSHQVTQMGQEVILRCVPISNHLYFYWYRQILGQKVEFLVSFYNNEISEKSEIFDDQFSVERPDGSNFTLKIRSTKLEDSAMYFCASASGSNTGELFFGEGSRLTVL.

V and J are TRBV4-2 and TRBJ2-1; 13 positions agree with TRBD2. The ends lost 5 bases at V and 9 bases at J; junction bases unmatched: 7. The CDR3 covers 15 residues. The germline V gene has CDR1 LGHNA and CDR2 YNFKEQ. CDR3 in amino acids: CASSLPGTSGAEQFF. DNA for the CDR3: TGTGCCAGCAGCTTACCCGGGACTAGCGGGGCTGAGCAGTTCTTC.

This chain joins TRBV6-4 and TRBJ2-2; 9 bases map to TRBD1. The CDR3 has 15 residues. With 3 bases clipped from V and 4 bases from J, the junction kept 3 bases outside the gene matches. Germline-derived CDR1 and CDR2 are MRHNA and SNTAGT. CDR3 DNA: TGTGCCAGCAGTGAGCGGACAGGGGTCACCGGGGAGCTGTTTTTT. Translated: CASSERTGVTGELFF.

The gene calls are TRBV6-6 and TRBJ1-1; D is uncertain. Per the germline V gene, CDR1 is MNHNY and CDR2 is SVGAGI (reference sequence). The length of the CDR3 is 11 residues. With 4 bases removed from V and 13 bases from J, the gap between germline ends came to 13 bases. For the CDR3, the DNA is TGTGCCAGCAGTTCGGGGATTAGGGTTTTCTTT. Translation gives CASSSGIRVFF.

V gene TRBV5-8 combines with J gene TRBJ1-1; 7 bases fit TRBD1. J was trimmed by 4 bases and V by 5 bases; bases with no gene match: 11. The CDR3 has 15 residues. Germline CDR1 reads SGHTS; CDR2 reads YDEGEE. The chain's CDR3 is CASRNRQGLRTEAFF. The CDR3 DNA is TGTGCCAGCAGGAATAGACAGGGTCTACGCACTGAAGCTTTCTTT.

The V call is TRBV28, the J call TRBJ2-5, with a possible D match to TRBD2 (6 bases). There are 15 residues in the CDR3. The germline CDR1 and CDR2 sequences are MDHEN and SYDVKM. V lost 2 bases and J lost 3, with 13 bases in between. CDR3 residues: CASSLVGTGKETQYF. The CDR3 nucleotides are TGTGCCAGCAGTTTAGTGGGGACTGGGAAAGAGACCCAGTACTTC.

In its sample, this clone was seen once. The V and J genes are TRBV7-2 and TRBJ2-3; the D gene is possibly TRBD1 (6 bases). CDR3 size: 15 residues. The V end lost 1 base, the J end lost 1 base, and 9 bases lay between the germline ends. Germline-derived CDR1 and CDR2 are SGHTA and FQGNSA. The CDR3 DNA sequence: TGTGCCAGCAGCTTAGGTCCAGGGGGCACAGATACGCAGTATTTT. Protein product: CASSLGPGGTDTQYF. Combining the CDR3 with reference TRBV7-2 and TRBJ2-3 gives the whole variable domain GAGVSQSPSNKVTEKGKDVELRCDPISGHTALYWYRQSLGQGLEFLIYFQGNSAPDKSGLPSDRFSAERTGGSVSTLTIQRTQQEDSAVYLCASSLGPGGTDTQYFGPGTRLTVL.

V is TRBV5-4 and J is TRBJ2-7, with a tentative D call TRBD1 (6 bases). The length of the CDR3 is 13 residues. CDR1 is SGHNT and CDR2 is YYREEE in the germline V gene (reference sequence). Between the trimmed V and J ends, which lost 4 bases and 9 bases, there was a span of 17 bases. This CDR3 is CASSIRTVDGQYF. The CDR3 DNA reads TGTGCCAGCAGCATCCGGACAGTAGACGGGCAGTACTTC. The full variable domain, rest sourced from reference TRBV5-4 and TRBJ2-7, is ETGVTQSPTHLIKTRGQQVTLRCSSQSGHNTVSWYQQALGQGPQFIFQYYREEENGRGNFPPRFSGLQFPNYSSELNVNALELDDSALYLCASSIRTVDGQYFGPGTRLTVT.

J is TRBJ2-7 and V is TRBV7-9, with 13 bases matching TRBD2. V was clipped by 5 bases and J by 3 bases; unmatched bases: 13. CDR3 length: 18 residues. The germline V gene encodes CDR1 SEHNR and CDR2 FQNEAQ (reference sequence). The CDR3 is CASSDPDSGLAGVYEQYF. The DNA for the CDR3 is TGTGCCAGCAGCGACCCGGACAGCGGACTAGCGGGAGTCTACGAGCAGTACTTC.